This T cell receptor beta chain was sequenced in a study of patients and donors after allogeneic stem cell transplantation. The ends were cut back, 2 bases at V and 2 bases at J, with 12 bases in the middle. CDR3 length: 15 residues. TCRdb redid the calling of the RT-PCR reads with MiXCR, one entry per CDR3 protein. This table has roughly 940,000 distinct CDR3 sequences, 18% appearing once. At least ten counts were recorded for this clonotype. Source material: blood, either unsorted or a sorted T cell fraction (not recorded which). The genes are TRBV12-3 or TRBV12-4 and TRBJ1-2, with a weak D call TRBD1 (5 bases). This sequence originates from a human donor who was either an allogeneic HSCT recipient or a stem cell or donor lymphocyte infusion donor (not recorded which). It is not recorded whose cells these are; they may come from a transplant donor. This CDR3 reads CASSLIAGTNYGYTF. The CDR3 DNA follows: TGTGCCAGCAGTTTAATCGCAGGGACCAACTATGGCTACACCTTC.